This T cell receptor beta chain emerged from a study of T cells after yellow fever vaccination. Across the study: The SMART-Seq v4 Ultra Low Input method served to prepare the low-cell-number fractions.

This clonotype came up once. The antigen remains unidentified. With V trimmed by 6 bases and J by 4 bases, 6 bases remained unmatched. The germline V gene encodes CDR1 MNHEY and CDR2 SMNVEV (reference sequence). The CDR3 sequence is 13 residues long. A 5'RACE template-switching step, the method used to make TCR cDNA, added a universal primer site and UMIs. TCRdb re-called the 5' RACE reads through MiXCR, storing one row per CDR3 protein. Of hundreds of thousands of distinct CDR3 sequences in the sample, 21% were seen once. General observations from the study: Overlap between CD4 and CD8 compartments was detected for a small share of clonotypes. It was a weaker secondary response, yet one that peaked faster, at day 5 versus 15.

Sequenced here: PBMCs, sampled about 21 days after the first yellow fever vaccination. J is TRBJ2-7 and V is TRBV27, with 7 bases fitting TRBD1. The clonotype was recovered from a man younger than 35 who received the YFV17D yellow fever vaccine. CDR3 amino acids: CASSVGTVYEQYV. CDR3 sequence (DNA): TGTGCCAGCAGCGTGGGGACAGTATACGAGCAGTACGTC.